What follows are 6 T cell receptor beta chains derived from one specimen sequenced in a study of T cell responses to AZD1222 COVID-19 vaccine. Method: immunoSEQ multiplex PCR; TCRdb's copy keeps in-frame clones and lacks some. The sample holds 150,000 or so clones; around 92% are singletons and the top ten take less than 3.5%. The material was peripheral blood, obtained 28 days after the second AZD1222 dose. All receptors derive from an adult who received the AZD1222 COVID-19 vaccine.

This chain connects TRBV6-5 to TRBJ2-7, with TRBD1 matching over 10 bases. Germline V CDR1 and CDR2: MNHEY, SVGAGI. This CDR3 contains 14 residues. J lost 4 bases, V lost 5 bases, and 5 bases had no gene match. CDR3 DNA sequence: TGTGCCAGCAGTAACGGACAGGGGGAATACGAGCAGTACTTC. Translation: CASSNGQGEYEQYF.

The chain carries TRBV28 and TRBJ2-7; 7 bases map to TRBD1. There are 18 residues in the CDR3. J lost 4 bases, V lost 6 bases, and 21 bases had no gene match. Germline V gene lookup returns CDR1 MDHEN and CDR2 SYDVKM. CDR3 DNA sequence: TGTGCCAGCAGGACCGGGACAGCTTGGGGTGGGGGACCTTACGAGCAGTACTTC. It encodes CASRTGTAWGGGPYEQYF.

This clone was detected only once. CDR3 DNA sequence: TGTGCCAGCAGCCCCACGGGGAATTCACCCCTCCACTTT. This encodes CASSPTGNSPLHF. The V call is TRBV3-1 (or the pseudogene TRBV3-2), the J call TRBJ1-6; no firm D call. Looked up from germline, CDR1 is LGHDT and CDR2 is YNNKEL (reference sequence). The ends were cut back, 4 bases at V and 7 bases at J, with 8 bases in the middle. This CDR3 is 13 amino acids long.

The chain has TRBV28 and TRBJ2-7, with 9 nucleotides matching TRBD2. V lost 5 bases to trimming and J lost 8 bases; unmatched junction nucleotides: 13. The CDR3 totals 15 residues. In germline, CDR1 is MDHEN, CDR2 SYDVKM. The CDR3 region is CASSLPSSGEWKQYF. DNA for the CDR3: TGTGCCAGCAGTCTCCCGTCTAGCGGGGAGTGGAAGCAGTACTTC.

This chain uses TRBV7-8 with TRBJ2-6; 8 bases are a match to TRBD1. The germline V gene encodes CDR1 SGHVS and CDR2 FQNEAQ. V was clipped by 2 bases and J by 4 bases; unmatched bases: 7. CDR3 length equals 17 residues. Written as DNA, the CDR3 is TGTGCCAGCAGCTTAAGGGACAGGCTCAGGGGGGCCAACGTCCTGACTTTC. This gives the protein CASSLRDRLRGANVLTF.

The chain uses TRBV3-1 (or the pseudogene TRBV3-2) and TRBJ1-4; 8 nucleotides agree with TRBD1. Trimming at V came to 1 base and at J to 4 bases, leaving 11 bases not matched to a gene. CDR3 size: 18 residues. CDR1 LGHDT and CDR2 YNNKEL come from the germline V gene (reference sequence). The CDR3 loop reads CASSQALTGEGLNEKLFF. The CDR3, as DNA: TGTGCCAGCAGCCAAGCTCTGACAGGGGAAGGCCTTAATGAAAAACTGTTTTTT.